These 16 T cell receptor beta chains came from one sample sequenced in a study of blood T cell repertoires in COVID-19. The protocol was immunoSEQ multiplex PCR, while the TCRdb copy is restricted to in-frame clones and leaves out a portion. The sample lists around 260,000 clones, about 87% occurring once. Sequenced sample: peripheral blood. Source of these receptors: a middle-aged woman who had recovered from COVID-19.

The rearrangement links TRBV2 to TRBJ2-5; TRBD2 agrees at 9 bases. V trimming: 7 bases; J trimming: 2 bases; junction bases outside the gene matches: 5. Germline values: CDR1 SNHLY, CDR2 FYNNEI. The CDR3 contains 14 residues. This chain's CDR3 is CASKVAGEQETQYF. Here the CDR3 DNA reads TGTGCCAGCAAGGTAGCGGGGGAACAAGAGACCCAGTACTTC.

V gene TRBV30 combines with J gene TRBJ1-1, with D hard to call. The ends were cut back, 5 bases at V and 1 base at J, with 14 bases in the middle. The CDR3 runs to 14 residues. Germline CDR1 reads GTSNPN; CDR2 reads SVGIG (reference sequence). Written as DNA, the CDR3 is TGTGCCTGGCGGGCGCCCGGAGGGAACACTGAAGCTTTCTTT. It is translated as CAWRAPGGNTEAFF.

The chain recombines TRBV6-5 with TRBJ2-2; no firm D call. Germline CDR1 reads MNHEY; CDR2 reads SVGAGI. The V end was cut by 0 bases, the J end by 4 bases, with 6 bases between. The CDR3 is 14 residues long. The CDR3 coding sequence is TGTGCCAGCAGTTACTCGACTGTCACCGGGGAGCTGTTTTTT. Translated: CASSYSTVTGELFF.

The genes are TRBV6-4 and TRBJ2-2, with 8 bases that match TRBD2. V trimming: 6 bases; J trimming: 0 bases; junction bases outside the gene matches: 3. The germline gives CDR1 MRHNA, CDR2 SNTAGT. CDR3 length: 15 amino acids. The CDR3: CASRGGLANTGELFF. CDR3 in DNA: TGTGCCAGCAGGGGGGGACTAGCGAACACCGGGGAGCTGTTTTTT.

V usage is TRBV7-9 and J usage is TRBJ1-2; tentatively, D is TRBD1 (5 bases). CDR1 and CDR2 from the germline V gene are SEHNR and FQNEAQ (reference sequence). Trimming shortened V by 0 bases and J by 0 bases, and 11 bases separated the two germline ends. The CDR3 has 16 amino acids. CDR3 protein: CASSLAGGSPNYGYTF. CDR3 DNA: TGTGCCAGCAGCTTAGCGGGGGGGTCCCCTAACTATGGCTACACCTTC.

This chain connects TRBV2 to TRBJ2-7; the D gene is possibly TRBD1 (5 bases). This CDR3 has 12 residues. Trimming stripped 6 bases from V and 1 base from J, with 7 bases between. Looked up from germline, CDR1 is SNHLY and CDR2 is FYNNEI. The CDR3 sequence is CASSRDSYEQYF. The CDR3 DNA follows: TGTGCCAGCAGCAGGGATTCCTACGAGCAGTACTTC.

This clone came up once. The chain is built from TRBV11-2 and TRBJ1-4; possible D gene TRBD1, 6 bases. This CDR3 spans 14 amino acids. Germline CDR1 is SGHAT and CDR2 is FQNNGV. Trimming stripped 1 base from V and 8 bases from J, with 11 bases between. CDR3 sequence: CASSLGRGREKLFF. CDR3 DNA: TGTGCCAGCAGCTTAGGCAGGGGAAGGGAAAAACTGTTTTTT.

J is TRBJ1-2 and V is TRBV3-1 (or the pseudogene TRBV3-2), with TRBD1 matching over 7 bases. The V and J ends lost 4 bases and 4 bases, in that order; junction bases with no gene match: 3. Germline assignment: CDR1 LGHDT and CDR2 YNNKEL (reference sequence). CDR3 length: 13 residues. DNA of the CDR3: TGTGCCAGCAGCCTGTACAGGGGCTATGGCTACACCTTC. Amino acid sequence: CASSLYRGYGYTF.

V and J are TRBV27 and TRBJ1-3; D is perhaps TRBD1 (6 bases). The V and J ends lost 5 bases and 2 bases respectively, with 13 bases between them. Germline CDR1 MNHEY, CDR2 SMNVEV (reference sequence). The CDR3 sequence is 15 residues long. The DNA for the CDR3 is TGTGCCAGCAGTGTTCTGGGGGCGGCTGGAAACACCATATATTTT. Translating it yields CASSVLGAAGNTIYF.

This chain joins TRBV20-1 and TRBJ2-1; 9 nucleotides agree with TRBD2. This CDR3 spans 15 amino acids. Trimming cost V 3 bases and J 3 bases; bases outside gene matches: 6. Per germline, CDR1 DFQATT and CDR2 SNEGSKA (reference sequence). Here the CDR3 DNA reads TGCAGTGCTAGTCTCTCGCGGGGGGGCTACAATGAGCAGTTCTTC. Its protein is CSASLSRGGYNEQFF.

This rearrangement joins TRBV4-3 to TRBJ1-2; D is unresolved. V was clipped by 0 bases and J by 0 bases, with 8 bases between them. From germline, CDR1 is LGHNA and CDR2 YSLEER. The length of the CDR3 is 15 residues. CDR3 bases: TGCGCCAGCAGCCAAGATCTCGGGGCTAACTATGGCTACACCTTC. It codes for CASSQDLGANYGYTF.

The V and J genes are TRBV5-1 and TRBJ2-1; 8 bases are shared with TRBD2. This CDR3 has 16 amino acids. Germline values: CDR1 SGHRS, CDR2 YFSETQ. J lost 7 bases, V lost 1 base, and 10 bases had no gene match. CDR3 sequence reads: CASSLNGGAYGNEQFF. The CDR3 DNA follows: TGCGCCAGCAGCTTGAACGGGGGGGCGTATGGGAATGAGCAGTTCTTC.

V gene TRBV7-9 combines with J gene TRBJ2-7; 13 nucleotides line up with TRBD2. The ends lost 5 bases at V and 7 bases at J; junction bases unmatched: 11. This CDR3 spans 16 amino acids. Germline CDR1 is SEHNR and CDR2 is FQNEAQ (reference sequence). This CDR3 is CASSPTSGGSKQEQYF. CDR3 DNA sequence: TGTGCCAGCAGCCCGACTAGCGGGGGGTCAAAACAGGAGCAGTACTTC.

V usage is TRBV5-4 and J usage is TRBJ2-5, with 9 bases identical to TRBD1. Looked up from germline, CDR1 is SGHNT and CDR2 is YYREEE (reference sequence). V trimming: 4 bases; J trimming: 7 bases; junction bases outside the gene matches: 26. CDR3 length: 20 residues. The CDR3 coding sequence is TGTGCCAGCAGCCCCCCACCGGGACAGGGTGGTAAGGCACGAACAGGGACCCAGTACTTC. Its translation: CASSPPPGQGGKARTGTQYF.

The CDR3 bases are TGTGCCAGCAGCGTCATGGGCAGGGGGCTGCACGAGCAGTACTTC. As protein: CASSVMGRGLHEQYF. The chain recombines TRBV14 with TRBJ2-7, with TRBD1 matching 8 bases. The CDR3 consists of 15 residues. CDR1 SGHDN and CDR2 FVKESK come from the germline V gene. V shed 5 bases and J 5 bases; nucleotides not matched to a gene: 11.

CDR3 residues: CASSLGGDTQYF. In DNA, the CDR3 is TGTGCCAGCAGCTTGGGAGGGGATACGCAGTATTTT. This chain connects TRBV5-6 to TRBJ2-3; D possibly corresponds to TRBD2 (5 bases). Trimming took 0 bases from V and 6 from J, leaving 5 bases between them. Germline CDR1 and CDR2: SGHDT and YYEEEE. The CDR3 contains 12 residues.